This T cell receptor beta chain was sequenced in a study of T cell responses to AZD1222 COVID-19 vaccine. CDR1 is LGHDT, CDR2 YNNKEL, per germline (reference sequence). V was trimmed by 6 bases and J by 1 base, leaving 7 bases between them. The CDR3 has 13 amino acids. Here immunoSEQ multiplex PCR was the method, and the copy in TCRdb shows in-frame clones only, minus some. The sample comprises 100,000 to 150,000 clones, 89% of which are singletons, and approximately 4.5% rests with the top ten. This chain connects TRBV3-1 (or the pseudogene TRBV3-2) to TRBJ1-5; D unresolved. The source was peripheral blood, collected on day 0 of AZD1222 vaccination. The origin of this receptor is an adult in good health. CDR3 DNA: TGTGCCAGCAGGGTTGGGAGCAATCAGCCCCAGCATTTT. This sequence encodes CASRVGSNQPQHF.